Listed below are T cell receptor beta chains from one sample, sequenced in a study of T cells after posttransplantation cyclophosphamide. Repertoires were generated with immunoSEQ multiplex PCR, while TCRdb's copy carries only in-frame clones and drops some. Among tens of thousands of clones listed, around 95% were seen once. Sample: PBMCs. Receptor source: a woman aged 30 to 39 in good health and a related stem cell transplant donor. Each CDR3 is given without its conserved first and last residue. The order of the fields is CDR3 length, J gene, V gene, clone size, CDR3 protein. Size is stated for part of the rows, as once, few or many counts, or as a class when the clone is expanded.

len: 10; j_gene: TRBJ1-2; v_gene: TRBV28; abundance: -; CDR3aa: ASSFGGRGYT
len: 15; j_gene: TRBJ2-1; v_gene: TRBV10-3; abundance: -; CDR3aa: ATARGTSGGLGNEQF
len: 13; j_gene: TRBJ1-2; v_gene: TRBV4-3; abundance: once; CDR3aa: ASSQGDGRNYGYT
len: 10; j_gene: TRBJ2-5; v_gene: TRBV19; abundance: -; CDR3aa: ASSFSRETQY
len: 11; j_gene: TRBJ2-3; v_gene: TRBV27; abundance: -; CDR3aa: ASSLRRGNTQY
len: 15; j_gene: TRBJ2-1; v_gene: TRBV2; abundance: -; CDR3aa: ASSGPPLAGANNEQF
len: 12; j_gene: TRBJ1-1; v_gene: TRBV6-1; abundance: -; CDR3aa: ASTYDRGNTEAF
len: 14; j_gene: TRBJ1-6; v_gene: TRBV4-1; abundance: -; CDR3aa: ASSQELVRGSSPLH
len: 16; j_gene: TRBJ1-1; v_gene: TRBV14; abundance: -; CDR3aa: ASSQRGAGRGVNTEAF
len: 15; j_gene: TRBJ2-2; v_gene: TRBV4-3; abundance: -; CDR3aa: ASSRQTGGANTGELF